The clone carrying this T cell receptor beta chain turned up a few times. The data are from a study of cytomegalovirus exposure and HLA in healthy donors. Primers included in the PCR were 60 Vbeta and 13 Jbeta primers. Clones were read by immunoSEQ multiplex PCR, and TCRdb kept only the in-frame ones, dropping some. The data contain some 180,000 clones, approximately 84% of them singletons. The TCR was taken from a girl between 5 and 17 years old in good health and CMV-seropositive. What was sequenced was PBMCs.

Here the CDR3 DNA reads TGTGCCAGTAGCAGTAGGTCAGGGATTGAGCAGTTCTTC. Its translation is CASSSRSGIEQFF. This rearrangement joins TRBV19 to TRBJ2-1; possibly TRBD1 for D (5 bases). From germline, CDR1 is LNHDA and CDR2 SQIVND (reference sequence). Trimming took off 6 bases at V and 9 bases at J, with 15 bases between the two ends. This CDR3 comprises 13 residues.